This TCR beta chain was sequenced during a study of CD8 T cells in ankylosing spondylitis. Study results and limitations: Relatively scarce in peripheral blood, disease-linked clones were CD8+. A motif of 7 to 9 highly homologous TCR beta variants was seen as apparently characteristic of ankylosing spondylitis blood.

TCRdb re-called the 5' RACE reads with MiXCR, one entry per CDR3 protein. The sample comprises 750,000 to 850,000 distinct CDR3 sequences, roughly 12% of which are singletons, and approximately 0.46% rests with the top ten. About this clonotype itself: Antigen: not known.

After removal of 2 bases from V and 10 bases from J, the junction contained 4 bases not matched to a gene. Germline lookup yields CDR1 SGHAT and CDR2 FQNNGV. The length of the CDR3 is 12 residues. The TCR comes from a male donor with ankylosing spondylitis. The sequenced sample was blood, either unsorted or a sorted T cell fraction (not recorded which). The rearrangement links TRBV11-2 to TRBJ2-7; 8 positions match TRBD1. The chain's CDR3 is CASSLQGAAQYF. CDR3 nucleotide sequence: TGTGCCAGCAGCTTACAGGGGGCGGCCCAGTACTTC. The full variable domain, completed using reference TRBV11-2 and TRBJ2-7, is EAGVAQSPRYKIIEKRQSVAFWCNPISGHATLYWYQQILGQGPKLLIQFQNNGVVDDSQLPKDRFSAERLKGVDSTLKIQPAKLEDSAVYLCASSLQGAAQYFGPGTRLTVT.